The 27 T cell receptor beta chains presented below share a single source sample, sequenced in a study of Ad26.COV2.S vaccination and SARS-CoV-2 variants. Treatment noted: some 20 received Ad26.COV2.S at low or high dose, single or two shots; a few received placebo; per-sample allocation not given. Following the first vaccine or placebo injection, samples were taken on day 63. Repertoires were generated with immunoSEQ multiplex PCR, while TCRdb's copy carries only in-frame clones and drops some. The profile shows around 450,000 clones, approximately 90% of them singletons. Here the sequenced sample was peripheral blood, taken in a trial of Ad26.COV2.S vaccine versus placebo. These receptors were obtained from a person aged 18-60 years who received the Ad26.COV2.S COVID-19 vaccine or a placebo.

The chain has TRBV5-4 and TRBJ2-7; D is unclear. Trimming shortened V by 0 bases and J by 4 bases, and 8 bases separated the two germline ends. This CDR3 is built from 13 residues. Germline V CDR1 and CDR2: SGHNT, YYREEE (reference sequence). DNA for the CDR3: TGTGCCAGCAGCTTGGCGCCGGTTTACGAGCAGTACTTC. It yields the protein CASSLAPVYEQYF.

The rearrangement links TRBV5-1 to TRBJ2-5; D assignment may be TRBD1 or TRBD2 (5 bases each). Germline V gene data show CDR1 as SGHRS and CDR2 as YFSETQ. V was cut by 1 base and J by 4 bases, with 14 bases left in between. This CDR3 contains 15 residues. In nucleotides, the CDR3 is TGCGCCAGCAGCTTGTGGGGGAGTGAGGGAGAGACCCAGTACTTC. The encoded protein is CASSLWGSEGETQYF. Complete variable domain (other parts from reference TRBV5-1 and TRBJ2-5): KAGVTQTPRYLIKTRGQQVTLSCSPISGHRSVSWYQQTPGQGLQFLFEYFSETQRNKGNFPGRFSGRQFSNSRSEMNVSTLELGDSALYLCASSLWGSEGETQYFGPGTRLLVL.

The chain's CDR3 is CASSPRHTEAFF. The CDR3 bases are TGTGCCAGCTCACCACGGCACACTGAAGCTTTCTTT. This chain connects TRBV18 to TRBJ1-1, with D uncertain. The germline CDR1 and CDR2 sequences are KGHSH and LQKENI. CDR3 length: 12 amino acids. Between the trimmed V and J ends, which lost 1 base and 3 bases, there was a span of 3 bases.

This chain links TRBV13 with TRBJ1-1; the match to TRBD1 covers 11 bases. Germline-derived CDR1 and CDR2 are PRHDT and FYEKMQ (reference sequence). J was trimmed by 3 bases and V by 4 bases; bases with no gene match: 1. This CDR3 has 14 amino acids. The CDR3 DNA reads TGTGCCAGCAGCTCGGGACAGGGGGACACTGAAGCTTTCTTT. Its translation is CASSSGQGDTEAFF.

This chain links TRBV27 with TRBJ1-6; D gene unclear. V lost 0 bases to trimming and J lost 2 bases, with 5 bases between them. CDR3 length equals 15 residues. Germline V gives CDR1 MNHEY, CDR2 SMNVEV (reference sequence). The CDR3 sequence: CASSLSGTYNSPLHF. CDR3 DNA sequence: TGTGCCAGCAGTTTATCCGGGACCTATAATTCACCCCTCCACTTT.

The chain is built from TRBV5-4 and TRBJ2-1; 9 positions match TRBD2. Germline-derived CDR1 and CDR2 are SGHNT and YYREEE (reference sequence). V gave up 1 base and J gave up 9 bases; unmatched junction bases: 8. The CDR3 contains 15 residues. Here the CDR3 DNA reads TGTGCCAGCAGCTTGCCTAGCGGGATTTCAGGTGAGCAGTTCTTC. This encodes CASSLPSGISGEQFF.

The chain recombines TRBV10-3 with TRBJ2-7, with D tentatively TRBD2 (7 bases). Germline values: CDR1 ENHRY, CDR2 SYGVKD. The germline V and J ends were trimmed by 0 bases and 6 bases, with 9 bases remaining between them. The CDR3 sequence is 13 residues long. The CDR3 loop reads CAISESGGLEQYF. CDR3 nucleotide sequence: TGTGCCATCAGTGAGTCGGGGGGGCTCGAGCAGTACTTC.

Notes on this clone: Other DNA sequences of this sample code for an identical CDR3. The chain links TRBV6-2 or TRBV6-3 to TRBJ1-1; maybe TRBD1 (5 bases). The V end was cut by 6 bases, the J end by 2 bases, with 10 bases between. There are 13 residues in the CDR3. Germline V gene data show CDR1 as MNHEY and CDR2 as SVGEGT. The CDR3 protein is CASSSTGNTEAFF. The CDR3 DNA reads as TGTGCCAGCAGCTCCACAGGAAACACTGAAGCTTTCTTT.

The chain couples TRBV7-9 to TRBJ2-1, with D unresolved. The germline V gene has CDR1 SEHNR and CDR2 FQNEAQ (reference sequence). The CDR3 length is 13 residues. V was cut by 1 base and J by 5 bases, with 6 bases left in between. The CDR3 loop is CASSLGLDNEQFF. The DNA for the CDR3 is TGTGCCAGCAGCTTAGGACTCGACAATGAGCAGTTCTTC.

The gene calls are TRBV24-1 and TRBJ1-1; D is unresolved. Trimming took off 5 bases at V and 2 bases at J, with 5 bases between the two ends. The CDR3 loop spans 12 amino acids. In germline, CDR1 is KGHDR, CDR2 SFDVKD. This CDR3 reads CATSGENTEAFF. The DNA of the CDR3 is TGTGCCACCAGTGGTGAAAACACTGAAGCTTTCTTT.

This sequence joins TRBV7-2 and TRBJ1-1; no reliable D call. This CDR3 is 12 amino acids long. Trimming took off 2 bases at V and 4 bases at J, with 5 bases between the two ends. CDR1 and CDR2 from the germline V gene are SGHTA and FQGNSA. This CDR3 reads CASSLYGTEAFF. CDR3 bases: TGTGCCAGCAGCTTATATGGCACTGAAGCTTTCTTT.

The chain employs TRBV9 and TRBJ2-1, with D perhaps matching TRBD1 (6 bases). The germline V gene has CDR1 SGDLS and CDR2 YYNGEE. The length of the CDR3 is 15 residues. V was cut by 0 bases and J by 2 bases, with 9 bases left in between. For the CDR3, the DNA is TGTGCCAGCAGCGTAGGCCCAGGGGCCTACAATGAGCAGTTCTTC. Its translation: CASSVGPGAYNEQFF.

Regarding this clone: The identical CDR3 is also encoded by other nucleotide sequences in the sample. The CDR3 DNA follows: TGTGCCAGCAGCCTGGGGTACACTGAAGCTTTCTTT. It specifies CASSLGYTEAFF. The chain recombines TRBV7-2 with TRBJ1-1; D ambiguous. V was shortened by 5 bases and J by 3 bases, with 7 bases between the two germline ends. Germline V gene sequence: CDR1 SGHTA, CDR2 FQGNSA. This CDR3 is 12 amino acids long.

The rearrangement links TRBV3-1 (or the pseudogene TRBV3-2) to TRBJ1-5; the match to TRBD1 covers 7 bases. Germline CDR1 LGHDT, CDR2 YNNKEL (reference sequence). Germline trimming cut 0 bases from V and 9 bases from J; bases unmatched to any gene: 8. The CDR3 spans 15 residues. The CDR3 reads CASSQDRGGGWPQHF. The CDR3 DNA reads TGTGCCAGCAGCCAAGATCGAGGGGGCGGCTGGCCCCAGCATTTT.

The chain combines TRBV2 with TRBJ2-7; no clear D. Germline assignment: CDR1 SNHLY and CDR2 FYNNEI. Deletions cut 10 bases from V and 4 bases from J, with 8 bases between. CDR3 length: 10 residues. The CDR3 DNA sequence: TGTGCCATAGGACGTTACGAGCAGTACTTC. The encoded protein is CAIGRYEQYF.

The rearrangement links TRBV7-9 to TRBJ2-2; D unclear. With 3 bases removed from V and 6 bases from J, the gap between germline ends came to 5 bases. The CDR3 is 12 residues long. Germline values: CDR1 SEHNR, CDR2 FQNEAQ (reference sequence). CDR3 sequence: CASSFEAGELFF. The CDR3, as DNA: TGTGCCAGCAGCTTTGAGGCCGGGGAGCTGTTTTTT.

This clone appeared a single time. The chain links TRBV7-2 to TRBJ2-4; D unclear. V gave up 2 bases and J gave up 2 bases, with 7 bases separating them. This CDR3 has 14 amino acids. In germline, CDR1 is SGHTA, CDR2 FQGNSA. For the CDR3, the DNA is TGTGCCAGCAGCTTACTACACTCCAAAAACATTCAGTACTTC. It yields the protein CASSLLHSKNIQYF.

The J gene is TRBJ2-7, the V gene TRBV6-2 or TRBV6-3, with TRBD2 matching 8 bases. Unmatched junction bases numbered 10, after V lost 3 bases and J lost 0 bases. This CDR3 comprises 17 residues. Germline assignment: CDR1 MNHEY and CDR2 SVGEGT. For the CDR3, the DNA is TGTGCCAGCAGTTATATGGCTAGCGGGTATCACTCCTACGAGCAGTACTTC. This gives the protein CASSYMASGYHSYEQYF.

The J gene is TRBJ2-7, the V gene TRBV27; 13 positions agree with TRBD2. The germline V gene has CDR1 MNHEY and CDR2 SMNVEV (reference sequence). The CDR3 runs to 16 residues. V shed 1 base and J 2 bases; nucleotides not matched to a gene: 2. The CDR3 DNA follows: TGTGCCAGCAGTTTATTGGGGACTAGCGGGGCCTACGAGCAGTACTTC. Its translation is CASSLLGTSGAYEQYF.

The CDR3 here is CASSFAAGSTDTQYF. The DNA of the CDR3 is TGCGCCAGCAGCTTTGCAGCGGGGAGCACAGATACGCAGTATTTT. V gene TRBV5-1 combines with J gene TRBJ2-3; 7 bases fit TRBD2. CDR1 and CDR2 (germline): SGHRS, YFSETQ. The CDR3 is 15 amino acids. The J segment lost 0 bases and the V segment lost 2 bases, leaving 3 bases of the junction unmatched.

The CDR3 protein is CASSRHKGYNNEKLFF. The CDR3 DNA reads TGTGCCAGCAGCCGTCACAAGGGTTACAATAATGAAAAACTGTTTTTT. The gene calls are TRBV7-9 and TRBJ1-4; the D is unclear. Looked up from germline, CDR1 is SEHNR and CDR2 is FQNEAQ (reference sequence). CDR3 length: 16 residues. Trimming took 5 bases from V and 4 from J, leaving 17 bases between them.

The rearrangement links TRBV7-2 to TRBJ2-1; D is undetermined. Trimming took 6 bases from V and 2 from J, leaving 5 bases between them. The CDR3 length is 12 residues. Germline assignment: CDR1 SGHTA and CDR2 FQGNSA. This chain's CDR3 is CASRNTYNEQFF. CDR3 bases: TGTGCCAGCAGAAACACCTACAATGAGCAGTTCTTC.

The chain couples TRBV29-1 to TRBJ1-5, with unresolved D. V was pared by 4 bases and J by 5 bases, with 12 bases between. Germline CDR1 SQVTM, CDR2 ANQGSEA. The CDR3 has 13 residues. The chain's CDR3 is CSVVWGLDQPQHF. Written as DNA, the CDR3 is TGCAGCGTTGTTTGGGGATTGGATCAGCCCCAGCATTTT.

This chain joins TRBV30 and TRBJ2-7, with D possibly matching TRBD2 (5 bases). Trimming shortened V by 6 bases and J by 1 base, and 16 bases separated the two germline ends. The CDR3 is 14 residues long. Germline values: CDR1 GTSNPN, CDR2 SVGIG (reference sequence). In DNA form, the CDR3 reads TGTGCCTGCCAAGGGAGTCAGCCATCCTACGAGCAGTACTTC. Its protein product is CACQGSQPSYEQYF.

This clone occurred a few times. This chain connects TRBV30 to TRBJ1-6; maybe TRBD1 (5 bases). CDR1 is GTSNPN, CDR2 SVGIG, per germline (reference sequence). V was pared by 4 bases and J by 6 bases, with 13 bases between. The length of the CDR3 is 14 residues. CDR3 residues: CAWKNRRGNSPLHF. The CDR3 DNA follows: TGTGCCTGGAAGAACAGGAGAGGTAATTCACCCCTCCACTTT.

The rearrangement joins TRBV7-9 to TRBJ2-2, with 13 bases matching TRBD2. Per the germline V gene, CDR1 is SEHNR and CDR2 is FQNEAQ (reference sequence). The V segment lost 5 bases and the J segment 4 bases; nucleotides outside the gene matches: 7. The CDR3 sequence is 17 residues long. As DNA, the CDR3 is TGTGCCAGCAGCCGTGATGGGACTAGCGGGGTCACCGGGGAGCTGTTTTTT. Its protein is CASSRDGTSGVTGELFF.

The CDR3 sequence is CASSQGRNYGYTF. CDR3 in DNA: TGTGCCAGCAGCCAAGGGCGTAACTATGGCTACACCTTC. This chain links TRBV14 with TRBJ1-2; D gene uncertain. Between the trimmed V and J ends, which lost 1 base and 1 base, there was a span of 4 bases. The CDR3 totals 13 residues. CDR1 is SGHDN, CDR2 FVKESK, per germline.